The clone carrying this T cell receptor (beta chain) occurred many times. Its antigen remains unknown. TCRdb redid the calling of the 5' RACE reads with MiXCR, one entry per CDR3 protein. The table lists roughly 400,000 distinct CDR3 sequences, 16% of them singletons. The germline V and J ends were trimmed by 4 bases and 1 base, with 14 bases remaining between them. The CDR3 runs to 16 residues. Germline CDR1 and CDR2: SGHTA and FQGNSA. The data originate from a study of T-cell memory formation after mild COVID-19. Study-level results: Some clones that responded turned up in pre-infection memory, which suggests that cross-reactive memory joined in. CD4/CD8 balance held among clones contracting day 15 to 85, and later expanders leaned CD4+. Nothing confirmed that second-wave clones peaking on day 37 were specific for SARS-CoV-2. Contracting CD4+ clones sat mainly in CM and EM; CD8+ in EMRA.

The V gene is TRBV7-2, the J gene TRBJ2-1; the D gene is possibly TRBD2 (5 bases). Specimen: PBMCs or a T cell subset sorted from them (not recorded which). The receptor comes from a man between 18 and 29 years old who had mild COVID-19 (a few samples of this study predate the infection). Cell type and time point are not known. In DNA form, the CDR3 reads TGTGCCAGCAGCTCACGTTTTTCGGGATCCTACAATGAGCAGTTCTTC. The encoded protein is CASSSRFSGSYNEQFF.